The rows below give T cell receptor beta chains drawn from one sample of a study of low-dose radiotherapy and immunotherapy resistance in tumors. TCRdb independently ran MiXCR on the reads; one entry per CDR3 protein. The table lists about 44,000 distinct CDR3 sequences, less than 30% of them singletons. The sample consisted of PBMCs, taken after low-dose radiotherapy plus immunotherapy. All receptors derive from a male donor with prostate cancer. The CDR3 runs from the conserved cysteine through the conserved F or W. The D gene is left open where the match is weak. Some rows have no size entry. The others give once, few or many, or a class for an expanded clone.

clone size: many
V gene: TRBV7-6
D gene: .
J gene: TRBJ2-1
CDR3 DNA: TGTGCCAGCAGCCTAGAACTATACAATGAGCAGTTCTTC
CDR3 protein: CASSLELYNEQFF

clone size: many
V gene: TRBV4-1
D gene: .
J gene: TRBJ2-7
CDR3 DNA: TGCGCCAGCAGCGAGACGGGCACCTTTGCCATCGCCTACGAGCAGTACTTC
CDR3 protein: CASSETGTFAIAYEQYF

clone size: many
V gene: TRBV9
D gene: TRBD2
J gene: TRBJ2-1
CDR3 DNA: TGTGCCAGCAGCGCGACTAGCGGGGCCAATGAGCAGTTCTTC
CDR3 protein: CASSATSGANEQFF

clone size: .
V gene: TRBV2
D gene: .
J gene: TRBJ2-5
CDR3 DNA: TGTGCCAGCAGTGAAGCGCTTCGGGGATCCGGAGAGACCCAGTACTTC
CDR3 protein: CASSEALRGSGETQYF

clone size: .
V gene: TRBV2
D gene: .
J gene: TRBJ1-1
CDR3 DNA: TGTGCCAGCAGTGAAGCGCGGGCAGGGGAAGCTTTCTTT
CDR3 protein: CASSEARAGEAFF

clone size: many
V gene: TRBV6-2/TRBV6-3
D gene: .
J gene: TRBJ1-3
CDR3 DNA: TGTGCCACCTCCTCCGGCAGGGCTGGAAACACCATATATTTT
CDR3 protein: CATSSGRAGNTIYF

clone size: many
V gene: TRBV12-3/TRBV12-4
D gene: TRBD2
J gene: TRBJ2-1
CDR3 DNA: TGTGCCAGCAGCTGGGGGGGGGAGTACAATGAGCAGTTCTTC
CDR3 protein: CASSWGGEYNEQFF

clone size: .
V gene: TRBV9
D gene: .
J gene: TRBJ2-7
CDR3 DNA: TGTGCCGGCAGCGTAGGGGACACCGGGCAGTACTTC
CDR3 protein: CAGSVGDTGQYF

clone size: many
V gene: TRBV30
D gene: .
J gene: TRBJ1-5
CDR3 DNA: TGTGCCTGGAGTGTTGCGGGTCTACGCCAGCCCCAGCATTTT
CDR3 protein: CAWSVAGLRQPQHF

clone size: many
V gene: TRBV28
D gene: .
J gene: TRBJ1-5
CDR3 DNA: TGTGCCAGCAGTTTAGCGGGCATCAATCAGCCCCAGCATTTT
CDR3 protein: CASSLAGINQPQHF

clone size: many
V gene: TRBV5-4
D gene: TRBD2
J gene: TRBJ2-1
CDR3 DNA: TGTGCCAGCAGCTATAGCGGGGGCTCCTACAATGAGCAGTTCTTC
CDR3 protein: CASSYSGGSYNEQFF

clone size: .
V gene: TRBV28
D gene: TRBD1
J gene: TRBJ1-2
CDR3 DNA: TGTGCCAGCAGTTTGCCGCCCCGGGACAGGACAACTAACTATGGCTACACCTTC
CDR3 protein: CASSLPPRDRTTNYGYTF

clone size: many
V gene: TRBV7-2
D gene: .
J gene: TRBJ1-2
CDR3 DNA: TGTGCCAGCAGCCCCGGGCGGCTTAGCATCGGCTACACCTTC
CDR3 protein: CASSPGRLSIGYTF

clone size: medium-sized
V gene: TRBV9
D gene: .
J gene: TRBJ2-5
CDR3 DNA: TGTGCCAGCAGCGAGCCGGGGGCCGGGGAGACCCAGTACTTC
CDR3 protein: CASSEPGAGETQYF

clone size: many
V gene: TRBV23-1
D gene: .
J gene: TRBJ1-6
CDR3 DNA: TGCGCCAGCAGTCAATCGGACCGGCAGCCCTGGAATAATTCACCCCTCCACTTT
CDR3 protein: CASSQSDRQPWNNSPLHF

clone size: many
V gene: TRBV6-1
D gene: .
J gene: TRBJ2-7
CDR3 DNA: TGTGCCAGCAGTCTCGGAGACTCCTACGAGCAGTACTTC
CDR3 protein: CASSLGDSYEQYF

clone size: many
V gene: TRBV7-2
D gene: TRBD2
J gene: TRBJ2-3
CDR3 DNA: TGTGCCAGCAGCTTTGGCGGGAGCGGGGATACGCAGTATTTT
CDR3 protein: CASSFGGSGDTQYF

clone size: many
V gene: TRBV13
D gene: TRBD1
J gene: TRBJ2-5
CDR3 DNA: TGTGCCAGCAGCTCGCGGTCACACAGGGGAGAGACCCAGTACTTC
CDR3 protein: CASSSRSHRGETQYF

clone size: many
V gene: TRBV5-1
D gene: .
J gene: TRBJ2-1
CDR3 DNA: TGCGCCAGCAGCTCCAGGAACAGGGCCTACAATGAGCAGTTCTTC
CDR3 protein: CASSSRNRAYNEQFF

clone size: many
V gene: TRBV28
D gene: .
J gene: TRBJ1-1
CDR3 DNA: TGTGCCAGCAGTTCCCCTGGGGGGCGGTCTAGGACTGAAGCTTTCTTT
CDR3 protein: CASSSPGGRSRTEAFF

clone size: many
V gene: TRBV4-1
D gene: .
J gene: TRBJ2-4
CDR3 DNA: TGCGCCAGCAGCCAAGAGAGGGAGGGGGTCAAAAACATTCAGTACTTC
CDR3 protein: CASSQEREGVKNIQYF

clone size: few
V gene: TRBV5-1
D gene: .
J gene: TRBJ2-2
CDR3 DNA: TGCGCCAGCAGCTTTTCGAAGGGATTATCCGGGGAGCTGTTTTTT
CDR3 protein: CASSFSKGLSGELFF

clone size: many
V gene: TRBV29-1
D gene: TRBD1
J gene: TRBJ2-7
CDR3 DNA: TGCAGCGTTGCCGGTTCAGACAGGGGCCACGAGCAGTACTTC
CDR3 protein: CSVAGSDRGHEQYF

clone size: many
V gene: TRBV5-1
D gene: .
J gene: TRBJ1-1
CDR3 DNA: TGCGCCAGCAGTCCCCTGGCGCAGGGCACTGAAGCTTTCTTT
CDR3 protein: CASSPLAQGTEAFF

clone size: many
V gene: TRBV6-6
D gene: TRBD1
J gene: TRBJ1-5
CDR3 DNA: TGTGCCAGCAGTTATATCAGGGGGCTTCAGCCCCAGCATTTT
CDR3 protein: CASSYIRGLQPQHF

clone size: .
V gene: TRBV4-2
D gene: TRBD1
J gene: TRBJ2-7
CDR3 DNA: TGTGCCAGCAGCGCGGGACAGGGGAACGAGCAGTACTTC
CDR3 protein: CASSAGQGNEQYF

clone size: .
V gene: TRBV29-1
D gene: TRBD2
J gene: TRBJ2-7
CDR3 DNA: TGCAGCGCCGCTAGCGGGGTCAGCTCCTACGAGCAGTACTTC
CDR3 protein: CSAASGVSSYEQYF

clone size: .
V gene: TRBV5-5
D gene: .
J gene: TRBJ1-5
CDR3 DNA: TGTGCCAGCAGCTTGAACAGTCTTCAGCCCCAGCATTTT
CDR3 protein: CASSLNSLQPQHF

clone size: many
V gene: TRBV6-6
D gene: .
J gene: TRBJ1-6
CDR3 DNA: TGTGCCAGCAGTTACGACAGAGGAAGATCACCCCTCCACTTT
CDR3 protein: CASSYDRGRSPLHF

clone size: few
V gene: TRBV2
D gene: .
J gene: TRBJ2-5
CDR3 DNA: TGTGCCAGCAGTCCCCCCTGGCTAGCAGAAGGACAAGAGACCCAGTACTTC
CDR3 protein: CASSPPWLAEGQETQYF

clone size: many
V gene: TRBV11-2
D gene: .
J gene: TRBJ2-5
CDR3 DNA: TGTGCCAGCAGCTTAGGGGCAGGACCCCAAGAGACCCAGTACTTC
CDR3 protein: CASSLGAGPQETQYF

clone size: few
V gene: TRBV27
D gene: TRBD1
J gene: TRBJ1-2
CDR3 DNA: TGTGCCAGCAGTACACAGGGGGCGAACTATGGCTACACCTTC
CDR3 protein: CASSTQGANYGYTF

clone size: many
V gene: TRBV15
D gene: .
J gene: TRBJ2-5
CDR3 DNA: TGTGCCACCAGCATAGGGGGGGCCGGGGTTGGTAGAGAGACCCAGTACTTC
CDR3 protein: CATSIGGAGVGRETQYF

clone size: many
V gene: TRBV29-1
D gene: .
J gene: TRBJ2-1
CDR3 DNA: TGCAGCGTTGAACGTGAGCAGTTCTTC
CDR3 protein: CSVEREQFF

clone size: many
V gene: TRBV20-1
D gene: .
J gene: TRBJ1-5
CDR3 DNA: TGCAGTGCTAGACCCGTTATTGGGAATCAGCCCCAGCATTTT
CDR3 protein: CSARPVIGNQPQHF

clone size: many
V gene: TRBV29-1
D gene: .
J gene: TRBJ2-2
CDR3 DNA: TGCAGCGTAGGCAACAACGGGGAGCTGTTTTTT
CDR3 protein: CSVGNNGELFF

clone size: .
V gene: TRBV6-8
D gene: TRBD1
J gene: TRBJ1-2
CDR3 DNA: TGTGCCAGCACCAAGGGGGCTGGCTACACCTTC
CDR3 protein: CASTKGAGYTF

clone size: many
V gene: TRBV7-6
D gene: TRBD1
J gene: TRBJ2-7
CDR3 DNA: TGTGCCAGCAGCCCGGGGACAGCCTCCGGGTACGAGCAGTACTTC
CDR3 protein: CASSPGTASGYEQYF

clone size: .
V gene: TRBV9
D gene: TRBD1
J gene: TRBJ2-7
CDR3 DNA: TGTGCCAGCAGCGCAAGGACAGGCCTCTCCTACGAGCAGTACTTC
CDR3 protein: CASSARTGLSYEQYF

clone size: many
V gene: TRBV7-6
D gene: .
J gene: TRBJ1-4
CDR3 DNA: TGTGCCAGCAGCTTCCGCGGGGGCTCAACTAATGAAAAACTGTTTTTT
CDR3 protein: CASSFRGGSTNEKLFF

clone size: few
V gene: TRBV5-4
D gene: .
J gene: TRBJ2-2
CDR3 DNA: TGTGCCAGCAGCTCACCGGGGGTTCCTTCCACCGGGGAGCTGTTTTTT
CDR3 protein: CASSSPGVPSTGELFF

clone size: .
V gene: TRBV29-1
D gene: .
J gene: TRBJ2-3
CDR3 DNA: TGCAGCGTTCTTCGGGACCTCACAGATACGCAGTATTTT
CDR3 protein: CSVLRDLTDTQYF